Each of the 13 T cell receptor beta chains below was sequenced from the same sample in a study of beta chain features in type 1 diabetes. Since all of the isolated RNA was reverse transcribed, expressed TCRB transcripts were what got sequenced. TCRdb's copy holds only in-frame clones and misses some; the assay was immunoSEQ multiplex PCR. The sample shows under 300,000 clones, less than 35% of them seen only once. The sequencing sample was made of central memory CD4+ T cells from blood. Receptors originate from a man under 40 in good health.

This clone was detected many times. The chain combines TRBV27 with TRBJ2-3, with no clear D. V lost 2 bases to trimming and J lost 3 bases, with 12 bases between them. The CDR3 runs to 15 residues. Per germline, CDR1 MNHEY and CDR2 SMNVEV (reference sequence). CDR3: CASSLNRPGTDTQYF. CDR3 DNA sequence: TGTGCCAGCAGTTTAAACCGGCCCGGTACAGATACGCAGTATTTT.

V gene TRBV15 combines with J gene TRBJ1-1, with 8 bases lining up with TRBD1. The CDR3 is 14 residues long. V shed 0 bases, J shed 4 bases, and the junction held 1 base outside the gene matches. Germline CDR1 LNHNV, CDR2 YYDKDF (reference sequence). CDR3 residues: CATSREQGVTEAFF. The DNA of the CDR3 is TGTGCCACCAGCAGAGAACAGGGGGTCACTGAAGCTTTCTTT.

The sample holds a few counts of this clone. CDR3 region: CAINMGQTSEQYF. The CDR3 DNA reads TGTGCCATCAATATGGGACAGACCTCCGAGCAGTACTTC. The chain combines TRBV10-3 with TRBJ2-7; TRBD1 matches at 7 bases. V was pared by 7 bases and J by 6 bases, with 9 bases of the junction left unmatched. Germline V gives CDR1 ENHRY, CDR2 SYGVKD. The CDR3 runs 13 residues.

The chain joins TRBV7-2 to TRBJ1-6; D remains ambiguous. This CDR3 spans 13 amino acids. Per germline, CDR1 SGHTA and CDR2 FQGNSA. V was shortened by 1 base and J by 6 bases, with 4 bases between the two germline ends. The CDR3 region has the DNA TGTGCCAGCAGCTTAGATGCTAATTCACCCCTCCACTTT. Translated: CASSLDANSPLHF.

This clone has just a few counts. This chain connects TRBV5-6 to TRBJ2-1; D is uncertain. Germline lookup yields CDR1 SGHDT and CDR2 YYEEEE. Deletions cut 0 bases from V and 5 bases from J, with 3 bases between. The CDR3 is 12 amino acids. The CDR3 loop is CASSLANNEQFF. The DNA for the CDR3 is TGTGCCAGCAGCTTGGCAAACAATGAGCAGTTCTTC.

CDR3 residues: CAWSPELAGETQYF. The CDR3 nucleotides are TGTGCCTGGAGTCCTGAACTAGCGGGAGAGACCCAGTACTTC. The V and J genes are TRBV30 and TRBJ2-5, with 9 bases that match TRBD2. The CDR3 totals 14 residues. Trimming cost V 2 bases and J 4 bases; bases outside gene matches: 5. The germline gives CDR1 GTSNPN, CDR2 SVGIG (reference sequence).

This clone showed up many times. CDR3 residues: CAISEPKGTSYGYTF. The CDR3 nucleotides are TGTGCCATCAGTGAACCAAAGGGCACATCCTATGGCTACACCTTC. J is TRBJ1-2 and V is TRBV10-3; D is ambiguous. CDR1 is ENHRY and CDR2 is SYGVKD in the germline V gene. The CDR3 loop spans 15 amino acids. The V and J ends lost 3 bases and 4 bases respectively, with 15 bases between them.

The chain uses TRBV5-6 and TRBJ2-5; D remains unclear. Germline-derived CDR1 and CDR2 are SGHDT and YYEEEE. This CDR3 region has 13 residues. V was pared by 2 bases and J by 2 bases, with 7 bases between. CDR3: CASSFLLQETQYF. The CDR3 coding sequence is TGTGCCAGCAGCTTTCTACTACAAGAGACCCAGTACTTC.

In its sample, this clone was seen a few times. The V and J genes are TRBV7-2 and TRBJ2-1, with TRBD2 identical over 9 bases. The CDR3 is 15 residues long. V trimming: 4 bases; J trimming: 1 base; junction bases outside the gene matches: 2. Germline lookup yields CDR1 SGHTA and CDR2 FQGNSA. The CDR3 DNA reads as TGTGCCAGCAGCTCCGGACTAGCGTCCTACAATGAGCAGTTCTTC. This encodes CASSSGLASYNEQFF. Looking up the rest from reference TRBV7-2 and TRBJ2-1 gives the full variable domain: GAGVSQSPSNKVTEKGKDVELRCDPISGHTALYWYRQSLGQGLEFLIYFQGNSAPDKSGLPSDRFSAERTGGSVSTLTIQRTQQEDSAVYLCASSSGLASYNEQFFGPGTRLTVL.

The chain joins TRBV7-2 to TRBJ1-2, with 7 bases identical to TRBD1. J was trimmed by 2 bases and V by 2 bases; bases with no gene match: 5. Looked up from germline, CDR1 is SGHTA and CDR2 is FQGNSA. The CDR3 consists of 15 residues. The CDR3 sequence is CASSLNRGENYGYTF. In nucleotides, the CDR3 is TGTGCCAGCAGCTTAAACAGGGGCGAGAACTATGGCTACACCTTC.

This clone was observed a few times. The rearrangement uses TRBV5-1 and TRBJ2-7, with 7 bases identical to TRBD1. Germline V gene data show CDR1 as SGHRS and CDR2 as YFSETQ. With 2 bases clipped from V and 2 bases from J, the junction kept 13 bases outside the gene matches. The CDR3 has 17 amino acids. The CDR3 sequence: CASSLGAGGRSTYEQYF. The CDR3 coding sequence is TGCGCCAGCAGCTTAGGAGCAGGGGGACGTAGTACCTACGAGCAGTACTTC.

The rearrangement links TRBV28 to TRBJ1-2; 9 bases are shared with TRBD1. After removal of 5 bases from V and 6 bases from J, the junction contained 10 bases not matched to a gene. The CDR3 has 15 amino acids. Germline V gene data show CDR1 as MDHEN and CDR2 as SYDVKM. As DNA, the CDR3 is TGTGCCAGCAGTCTGGGACAGGGAATCCTGGATGGCTACACCTTC. Translation: CASSLGQGILDGYTF.

This clone appeared a few times. This rearrangement joins TRBV30 to TRBJ2-7, with 7 bases aligning to TRBD1. The CDR3 has 16 residues. The germline V gene encodes CDR1 GTSNPN and CDR2 SVGIG (reference sequence). After removal of 2 bases from V and 0 bases from J, the junction contained 10 bases not matched to a gene. The CDR3 DNA is TGTGCCTGGAGTACGACACCGGGACAGAACTCCTACGAGCAGTACTTC. As protein: CAWSTTPGQNSYEQYF.